One and the same sample provided the 5 T cell receptor beta chains below, sequenced in a study of T-cell memory formation after mild COVID-19. MiXCR, applied by TCRdb to the 5' RACE reads, yields one record per CDR3 protein. The profile shows 100,000 to 140,000 distinct CDR3 sequences, about an eighth of them singletons. The specimen was PBMCs or a T cell subset sorted from them (not recorded which). These receptors all stem from a man aged 18 to 30 who had mild COVID-19 (a few samples of this study predate the infection). Cell type and time point are not known.

The chain couples TRBV7-2 to TRBJ2-5, with D unresolved. V dropped 2 bases and J dropped 0 bases, with 7 bases sitting between them. The CDR3 runs to 14 residues. CDR1 and CDR2 (germline): SGHTA, FQGNSA. CDR3 nucleotides: TGTGCCAGCAGCTTACGGGTGTACCAAGAGACCCAGTACTTC. Protein product: CASSLRVYQETQYF.

This clonotype was picked up one time. The J gene is TRBJ1-5, the V gene TRBV4-1, with 7 bases aligning to TRBD1. This CDR3 has 15 amino acids. The germline CDR1 and CDR2 sequences are MGHRA and YSYEKL. Trimming took 2 bases from V and 4 from J; bases not matched to a gene: 5. The CDR3 DNA sequence: TGCGCCAGCAGCCAATGGGACAGAGTTAATCAGCCCCAGCATTTT. Amino acid sequence: CASSQWDRVNQPQHF.

The chain employs TRBV14 and TRBJ2-2; D gene uncertain. Germline V CDR1 and CDR2: SGHDN, FVKESK. The CDR3 is 16 residues long. The V end was cut by 4 bases, the J end by 4 bases, with 16 bases between. The CDR3 nucleotides are TGTGCCAGCAGCCGGACCGACCTCGAGCCCACCGGGGAGCTGTTTTTT. The encoded protein is CASSRTDLEPTGELFF.

J is TRBJ2-3 and V is TRBV6-2 or TRBV6-3; D gene ambiguous. CDR1 and CDR2 from the germline V gene are MNHEY and SVGEGT. V lost 5 bases, J lost 4 bases, and 10 bases lay in between. This CDR3 spans 13 amino acids. Written as DNA, the CDR3 is TGTGCCAGCAGTCGAGACTGGGCAGATACGCAGTATTTT. Amino acids: CASSRDWADTQYF.

This sequence joins TRBV3-1 and TRBJ2-6, with D unclear. With 4 bases removed from V and 3 bases from J, the gap between germline ends came to 13 bases. The germline V gene has CDR1 LGHDT and CDR2 YNNKEL (reference sequence). This CDR3 contains 16 residues. The DNA for the CDR3 is TGTGCCAGCAGCCCTAGGGTGGGCAGTGGGGCCAACGTCCTGACTTTC. This gives the protein CASSPRVGSGANVLTF.